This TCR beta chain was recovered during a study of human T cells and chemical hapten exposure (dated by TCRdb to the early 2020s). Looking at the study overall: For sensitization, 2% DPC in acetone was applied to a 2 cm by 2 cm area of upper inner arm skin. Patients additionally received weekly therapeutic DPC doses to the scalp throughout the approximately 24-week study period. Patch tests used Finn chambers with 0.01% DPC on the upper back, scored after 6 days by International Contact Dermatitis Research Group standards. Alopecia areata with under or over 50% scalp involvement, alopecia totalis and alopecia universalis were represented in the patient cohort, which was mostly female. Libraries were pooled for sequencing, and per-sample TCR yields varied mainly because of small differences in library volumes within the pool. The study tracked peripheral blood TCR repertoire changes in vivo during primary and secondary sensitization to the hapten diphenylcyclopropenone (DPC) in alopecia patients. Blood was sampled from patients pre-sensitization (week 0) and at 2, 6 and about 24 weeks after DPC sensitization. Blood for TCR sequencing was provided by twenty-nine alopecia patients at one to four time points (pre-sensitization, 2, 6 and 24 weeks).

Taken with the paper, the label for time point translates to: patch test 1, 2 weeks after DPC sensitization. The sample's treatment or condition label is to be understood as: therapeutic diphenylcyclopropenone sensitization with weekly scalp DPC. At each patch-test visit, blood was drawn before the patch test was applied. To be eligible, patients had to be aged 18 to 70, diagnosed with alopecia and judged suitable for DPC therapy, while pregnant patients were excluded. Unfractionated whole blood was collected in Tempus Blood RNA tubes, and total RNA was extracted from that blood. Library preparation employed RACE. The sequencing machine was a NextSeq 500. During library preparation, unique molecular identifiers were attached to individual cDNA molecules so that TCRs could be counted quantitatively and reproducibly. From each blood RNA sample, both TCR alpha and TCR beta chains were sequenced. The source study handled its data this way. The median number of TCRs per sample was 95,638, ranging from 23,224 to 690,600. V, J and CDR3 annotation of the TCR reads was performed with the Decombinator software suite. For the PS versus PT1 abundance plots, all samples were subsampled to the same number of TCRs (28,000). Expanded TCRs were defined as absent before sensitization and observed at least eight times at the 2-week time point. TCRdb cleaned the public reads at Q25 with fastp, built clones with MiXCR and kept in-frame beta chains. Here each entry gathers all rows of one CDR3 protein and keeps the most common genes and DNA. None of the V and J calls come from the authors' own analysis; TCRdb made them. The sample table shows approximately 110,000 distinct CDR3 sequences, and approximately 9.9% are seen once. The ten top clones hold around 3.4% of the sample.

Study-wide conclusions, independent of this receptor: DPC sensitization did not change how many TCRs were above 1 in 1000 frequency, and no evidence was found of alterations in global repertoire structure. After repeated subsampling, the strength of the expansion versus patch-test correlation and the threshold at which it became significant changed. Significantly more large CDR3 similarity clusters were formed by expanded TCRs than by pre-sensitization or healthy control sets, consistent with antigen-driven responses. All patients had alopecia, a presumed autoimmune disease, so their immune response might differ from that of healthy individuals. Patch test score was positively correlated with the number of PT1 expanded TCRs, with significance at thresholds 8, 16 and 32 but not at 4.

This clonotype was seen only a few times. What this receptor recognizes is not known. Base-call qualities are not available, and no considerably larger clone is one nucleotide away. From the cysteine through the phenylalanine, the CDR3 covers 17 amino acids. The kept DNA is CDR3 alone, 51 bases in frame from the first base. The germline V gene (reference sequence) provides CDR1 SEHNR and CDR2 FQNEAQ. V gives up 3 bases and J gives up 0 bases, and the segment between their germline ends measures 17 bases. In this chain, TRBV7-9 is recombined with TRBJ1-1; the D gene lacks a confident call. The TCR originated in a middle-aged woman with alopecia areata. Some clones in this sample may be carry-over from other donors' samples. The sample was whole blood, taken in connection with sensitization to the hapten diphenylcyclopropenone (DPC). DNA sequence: TGTGCCAGCAGCTTTATAGCGCGACGATCCGTGAACACTGAAGCTTTCTTT. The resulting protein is CASSFIARRSVNTEAFF.